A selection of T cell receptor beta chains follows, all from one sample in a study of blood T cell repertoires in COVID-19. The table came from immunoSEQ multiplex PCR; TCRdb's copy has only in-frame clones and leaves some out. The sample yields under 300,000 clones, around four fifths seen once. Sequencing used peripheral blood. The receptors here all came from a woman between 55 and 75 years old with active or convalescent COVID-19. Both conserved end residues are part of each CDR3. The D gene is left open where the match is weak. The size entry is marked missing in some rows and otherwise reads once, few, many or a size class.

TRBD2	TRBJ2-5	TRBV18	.	TGTGCCAGCTCACCAGCACTAGCGGGGGGAGAGACCCAGTACTTC	CASSPALAGGETQYF
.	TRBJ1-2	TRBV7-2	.	TGTGCCAGCAGCCCCCGGAGGCAGACCTCAATAAACTATGGCTACACCTTC	CASSPRRQTSINYGYTF
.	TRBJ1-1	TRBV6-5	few	TGTGCCAGCAGTCCCGGGGGGGAAGCTTTCTTT	CASSPGGEAFF
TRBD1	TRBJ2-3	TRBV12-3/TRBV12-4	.	TGTGCCAGCAGTTGGACAGGGACAGATACGCAGTATTTT	CASSWTGTDTQYF
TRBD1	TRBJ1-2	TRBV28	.	TGTGCCAGCAGAGAGACAGGGGTATATGGCTACACCTTC	CASRETGVYGYTF
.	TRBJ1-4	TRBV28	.	TGTGCCAGCGGGCAGGCAAAGACCCGCGTGGTGGGACTGTTTTTT	CASGQAKTRVVGLFF
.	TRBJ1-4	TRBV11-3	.	TGTGCCAGCAGCTTAGGGAGGGTTGCGGAAAAACTGTTTTTT	CASSLGRVAEKLFF
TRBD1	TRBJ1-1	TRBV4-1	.	TGCGCCAGCAGCCAGACAGGGGGCGAGAACACTGAAGCTTTCTTT	CASSQTGGENTEAFF
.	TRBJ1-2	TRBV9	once	TGTGCCAGCAGCGCCCCCCTAAGCTATGGCTACACCTTC	CASSAPLSYGYTF
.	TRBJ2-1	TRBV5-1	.	TGCGCCAGCAGCTTGGGGGAGGTGTCTTCAGGGCAGTTCTTC	CASSLGEVSSGQFF
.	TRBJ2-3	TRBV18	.	TGTGCCAGCTCAACCTCCCTAGCGCGAGATACGCAGTATTTT	CASSTSLARDTQYF
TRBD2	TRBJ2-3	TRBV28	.	TGTGCCAGCAGTACCCCCAGCGGGGATAGCACAGATACGCAGTATTTT	CASSTPSGDSTDTQYF
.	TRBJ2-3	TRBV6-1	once	TGTGCCAGCAGAGGGGGAACCACAGATACGCAGTATTTT	CASRGGTTDTQYF
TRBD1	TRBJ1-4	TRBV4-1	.	TGCGCCAGCAGCCGGCCGACAGGGGGCGTTGAAAAACTGTTTTTT	CASSRPTGGVEKLFF
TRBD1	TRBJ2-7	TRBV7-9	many	TGTGCCAGCAGCAGCAACCGGGACAGGGCTTACGAGCAGTACTTC	CASSSNRDRAYEQYF
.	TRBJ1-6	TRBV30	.	TGTGCCTGGAGCCCCGGGCGGGGAGGGAATTCACCCCTCCACTTT	CAWSPGRGGNSPLHF
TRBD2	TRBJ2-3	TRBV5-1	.	TGCGCCAGCAGCTTGGTGGGACTAGCGAGTTATACTAGCACAGATACGCAGTATTTT	CASSLVGLASYTSTDTQYF
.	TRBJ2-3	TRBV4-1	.	TGCGCCAGCAGCGGAGGGCCAGAGACAGATACGCAGTATTTT	CASSGGPETDTQYF
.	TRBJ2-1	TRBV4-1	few	TGCGCCAGCAGCCATCTCCTCCGGGGTCCCCAACACAATGAGCAGTTCTTC	CASSHLLRGPQHNEQFF
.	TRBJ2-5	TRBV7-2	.	TGTGCCAGCAGCTCAGACCCCCCTAGTGTGGAGACCCAGTACTTC	CASSSDPPSVETQYF
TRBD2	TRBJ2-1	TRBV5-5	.	TGTGCCAGCTCCGGACTAGCGGGAGTTGACAATGAGCAGTTCTTC	CASSGLAGVDNEQFF
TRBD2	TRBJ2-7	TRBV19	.	TGTGCCAGTGCCTGGAGCGGGAGTGATAAAGGGCCCTCCTACGAGCAGTACTTC	CASAWSGSDKGPSYEQYF
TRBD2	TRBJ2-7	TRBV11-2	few	TGTGCCAGCAGCTTCACTAGCGGGAAAGCCTACGAGCAGTACTTC	CASSFTSGKAYEQYF
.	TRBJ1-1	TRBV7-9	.	TGTGCCAGCAGCCCCTTCAGGGGTTACACTGAAGCTTTCTTT	CASSPFRGYTEAFF
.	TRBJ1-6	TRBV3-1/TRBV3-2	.	TGTGCCAGCAGCGCCCTTCCGGGGGACTATAATTCACCCCTCCACTTT	CASSALPGDYNSPLHF
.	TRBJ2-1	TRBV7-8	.	TGTGCCAGCAGCCCAAGGTCTAGGAGTTCGGATGAGCAGTTCTTC	CASSPRSRSSDEQFF
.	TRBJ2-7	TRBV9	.	TGTGCCAGCAGCGTAGCAGTGGGCAGCCCCTACGAGCAGTACTTC	CASSVAVGSPYEQYF
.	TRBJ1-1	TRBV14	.	TGTGCCAGCAGCCAAGGGGGCTGGACTGAAGCTTTCTTT	CASSQGGWTEAFF
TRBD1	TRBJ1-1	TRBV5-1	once	TGCGCCAGCGGGGGGCGACAGGGGAGCACTGAAGCTTTCTTT	CASGGRQGSTEAFF
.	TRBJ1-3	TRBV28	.	TGTGCCAGCTCCGCCGCAGGCTCTGGAAACACCATATATTTT	CASSAAGSGNTIYF
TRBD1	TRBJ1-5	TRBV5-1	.	TGCGCCAGCAGCTTGAAGAGGCCGGGCCTTCCCGGGACAGCGCATTTCTATAGCAATCAGCCCCAGCATTTT	CASSLKRPGLPGTAHFYSNQPQHF
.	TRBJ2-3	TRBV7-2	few	TGTGCCAGCAGCCCAAGCGGGACAAGCACAGATACGCAGTATTTT	CASSPSGTSTDTQYF
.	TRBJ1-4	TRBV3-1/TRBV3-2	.	TGTGCCAGCAGCCAAGTAGGAAGGGGTGCTAATGAAAAACTGTTTTTT	CASSQVGRGANEKLFF
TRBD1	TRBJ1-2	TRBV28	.	TGTGCCAGCAGTTTTGGGACAGGCATAAACTATGGCTACACCTTC	CASSFGTGINYGYTF
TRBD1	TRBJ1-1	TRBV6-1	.	TGTGCCAGCAGTGAACAGGGGGCTTACACTGAAGCTTTCTTT	CASSEQGAYTEAFF
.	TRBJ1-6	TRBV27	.	TGTGCCAGCAGCACTCGACTCCATAATTCACCCCTCCACTTT	CASSTRLHNSPLHF
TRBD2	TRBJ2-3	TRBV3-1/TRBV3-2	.	TGTGCCAGCACCGAACTTAGCGGGGGACGCACAGATACGCAGTATTTT	CASTELSGGRTDTQYF
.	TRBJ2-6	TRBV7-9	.	TGTGCCAGCAGCCCACCAAACGTGGCGGCCAACGTCCTGACTTTC	CASSPPNVAANVLTF
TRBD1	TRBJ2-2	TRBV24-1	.	TGTGCCACCAGTGACCTCGGACAGGGTGGGGGGGAGCTGTTTTTT	CATSDLGQGGGELFF
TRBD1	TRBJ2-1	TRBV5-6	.	TGTGCCAGCAGCCGTGACAGGGGAGATGAGCAGTTCTTC	CASSRDRGDEQFF
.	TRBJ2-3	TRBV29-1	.	TGCAGCGTTGACGCAGGGACAGATACGCAGTATTTT	CSVDAGTDTQYF
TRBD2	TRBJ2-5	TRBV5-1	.	TGCGCCAGCAGCTCCGGGACTAGCGGGGGCGCTGAGACCCAGTACTTC	CASSSGTSGGAETQYF